This T cell receptor beta chain originates from a study of blood T cell repertoires in COVID-19. The data were produced by immunoSEQ multiplex PCR, yet TCRdb's version contains in-frame clones alone and is incomplete. The sample lists around 230,000 clones; around 88% were seen once. V was cut by 5 bases and J by 5 bases, with 15 bases left in between. Germline-derived CDR1 and CDR2 are SSHAT and FNYEAQ (reference sequence). The CDR3 has 15 residues. This TCR derives from a woman between 35 and 50 years old with acute COVID-19. Sequencing input: PBMCs or T cells enriched from blood (not recorded which). The gene calls are TRBV7-7 and TRBJ2-2, with D hard to call. CDR3 in DNA: TGTGCCAGCAGCCCCGTCGCAGGTTCGACCGGGGAGCTGTTTTTT. It translates to CASSPVAGSTGELFF.